This TCR beta chain originates from a study of blood T cell repertoires in COVID-19. Study as a whole: Samples came from the United States, Italy and Spain, spanning acute and convalescent COVID-19.

The ends were cut back, 6 bases at V and 9 bases at J, with 9 bases in the middle. The CDR3 covers 11 residues. Per germline, CDR1 MDHEN and CDR2 SYDVKM. Profiling relied on immunoSEQ multiplex PCR, and the TCRdb table lists in-frame clones only, not all of them. The sample contains 250,000 to 300,000 clones, roughly 90% of which appear only once. This receptor was identified in a woman between 25 and 40 years old with COVID-19, enrolled during active disease. The J gene is TRBJ1-5, the V gene TRBV28; no firm D call. The sequencing input was peripheral blood. CDR3 nucleotides: TGTGCCAGCAGCCCGGGGTCGCCCCAGCATTTT. Amino acids: CASSPGSPQHF.